The clone carrying this T cell receptor beta chain was detected ten times or more. The antigen is undetermined. TCRdb independently ran MiXCR on the PCR reads; one entry per CDR3 protein. The repertoire includes a few hundred thousand distinct CDR3 sequences, over 20% of them detected once, and around 0.7% sits in the top ten. The V gene's germline CDR1 is MDHEN and CDR2 SYDVKM. This CDR3 region has 12 residues. V lost 10 bases, J lost 8 bases, and 9 bases stayed unmatched. This sample is drawn from a study of molecular identifiers for immune sequencing clone quantification. General study points: Should identical TCR molecules share a barcode, the sizes of highly expanded clones could be underestimated.

The specimen was naive CD8+ T cells from blood, with Jurkat cell RNA spiked in. Described subset: FACS-sorted CD8+CD4-CCR7+CD45RA+ naive T cells. The sequence was obtained from a human donor in good health. Some libraries in this study had Jurkat cell RNA spiked in. The chain combines TRBV28 with TRBJ2-3; 7 bases line up with TRBD2. The CDR3 sequence is CATGYLAGTQYF. The CDR3 coding sequence is TGTGCCACCGGTTACTTAGCGGGTACGCAGTATTTT.